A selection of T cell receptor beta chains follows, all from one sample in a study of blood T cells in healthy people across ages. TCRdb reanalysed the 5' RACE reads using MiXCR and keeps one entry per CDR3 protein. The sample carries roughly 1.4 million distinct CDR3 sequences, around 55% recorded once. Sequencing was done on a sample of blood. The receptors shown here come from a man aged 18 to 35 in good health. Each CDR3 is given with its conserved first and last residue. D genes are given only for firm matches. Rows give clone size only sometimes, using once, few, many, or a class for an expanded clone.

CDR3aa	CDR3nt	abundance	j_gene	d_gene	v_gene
CASSLRVASGLVTDTQYF	TGTGCCAGCAGTTTAAGGGTGGCTAGCGGGTTAGTAACAGATACGCAGTATTTT	once	TRBJ2-3	TRBD2	TRBV27
CASSVTAVNQPQHF	TGCGCCAGCAGCGTAACGGCTGTTAATCAGCCCCAGCATTTT	NA	TRBJ1-5	NA	TRBV4-1
CASSIRTGHTDTQYF	TGTGCCAGCAGCATCCGGACAGGGCACACAGATACGCAGTATTTT	NA	TRBJ2-3	TRBD1	TRBV4-2
CASSGPGDLTSGRVYEQYF	TGTGCCAGCAGTGGGCCAGGAGATTTAACTAGCGGGAGAGTCTACGAGCAGTACTTC	NA	TRBJ2-7	TRBD2	TRBV2
CASSERDERYEQYF	TGTGCCAGCAGCGAGCGGGATGAACGCTACGAGCAGTACTTC	NA	TRBJ2-7	TRBD2	TRBV4-2
CASSVEREAGQYF	TGTGCCAGCAGCGTCGAGCGGGAGGCTGGGCAGTACTTC	NA	TRBJ2-5	TRBD2	TRBV9
CASSLRQGIGGYTF	TGTGCCAGCAGTTTAAGGCAGGGGATAGGTGGCTACACCTTC	NA	TRBJ1-2	NA	TRBV27
CASSFRRNEQYF	TGTGCCAGCAGCTTCCGCAGGAACGAGCAGTACTTC	few	TRBJ2-7	NA	TRBV11-2
CASSKATGLASAQYF	TGTGCCAGCAGCAAAGCCACAGGACTAGCGTCGGCTCAGTACTTC	NA	TRBJ2-4	TRBD2	TRBV3-1
CASSPLMVASGGQETQYF	TGTGCCAGCAGTCCCCTCATGGTGGCTAGCGGGGGCCAAGAGACCCAGTACTTC	once	TRBJ2-5	TRBD2	TRBV27
CASSESTTSGPPYEQYF	TGTGCCAGCAGTGAATCGACGACTAGCGGGCCCCCCTACGAGCAGTACTTC	NA	TRBJ2-7	TRBD2	TRBV25-1
CSALPLYGTEPNYGYTF	TGCAGTGCTTTACCGCTGTACGGGACAGAACCTAACTATGGCTACACCTTC	NA	TRBJ1-2	TRBD1	TRBV20-1
CASSPLSLGETQYF	TGTGCCAGCAGCCCACTGTCCCTAGGAGAGACCCAGTACTTC	NA	TRBJ2-5	NA	TRBV7-2
CASSLDMETGELFF	TGCGCCAGCAGCTTGGATATGGAAACCGGGGAGCTGTTTTTT	NA	TRBJ2-2	NA	TRBV5-1
CASSLRTGLGVGEQYF	TGTGCCAGCAGTCTGCGAACGGGACTAGGGGTAGGGGAGCAGTACTTC	NA	TRBJ2-7	TRBD2	TRBV12-3/TRBV12-4
CSARMMMRDLRQETQYF	TGCAGTGCTAGAATGATGATGAGGGACCTCCGGCAAGAGACCCAGTACTTC	NA	TRBJ2-5	NA	TRBV20-1
CAINIRGGRYEQFF	TGTGCCATCAATATCCGGGGGGGTCGATATGAGCAGTTCTTC	NA	TRBJ2-1	TRBD2	TRBV10-3
CASTQSLEKGNGYTF	TGTGCCAGCACCCAATCCCTGGAAAAGGGAAATGGCTACACCTTC	NA	TRBJ1-2	NA	TRBV6-6
CASSLEPREGGYTF	TGCGCCAGCAGCTTGGAGCCCAGGGAAGGCGGCTACACCTTC	NA	TRBJ1-2	NA	TRBV5-1
CASGQDGVEQFF	TGTGCCAGCGGCCAAGACGGGGTCGAGCAGTTCTTC	once	TRBJ2-1	NA	TRBV7-9
CASSNPEHQETQYF	TGTGCCAGCAGCAACCCTGAGCACCAAGAGACCCAGTACTTC	few	TRBJ2-5	NA	TRBV21-1
CASSPLGRERFF	TGCGCCAGCAGCCCGCTGGGCAGGGAACGGTTCTTC	NA	TRBJ2-1	NA	TRBV4-1
CASSLYTSTDTQYF	TGTGCCAGCAGTTTATATACTAGCACAGATACGCAGTATTTT	NA	TRBJ2-3	NA	TRBV28
CASSGGPGMDTQYF	TGTGCCAGCAGCGGCGGTCCAGGGATGGATACGCAGTATTTT	few	TRBJ2-3	NA	TRBV7-8
CASIRGQTQYF	TGTGCCAGCATCAGGGGTCAGACCCAGTACTTC	few	TRBJ2-5	NA	TRBV6-5
CAISAGQVYEQYF	TGTGCCATCAGTGCAGGACAGGTCTACGAGCAGTACTTC	few	TRBJ2-7	TRBD1	TRBV10-3
CASSLPTGSETQYF	TGTGCCAGCAGCCTACCCACAGGTTCCGAGACCCAGTACTTC	few	TRBJ2-5	NA	TRBV5-5
CASCYGLAGGGVGETQYF	TGTGCCAGCTGCTACGGACTAGCGGGGGGAGGTGTCGGAGAGACCCAGTACTTC	NA	TRBJ2-5	TRBD2	TRBV7-2
CASSTWGSYEQYF	TGTGCCAGCAGTACCTGGGGCTCCTACGAGCAGTACTTC	few	TRBJ2-7	NA	TRBV11-1
CASSHPLASSYNEQFF	TGTGCCAGCAGCCACCCCCTTGCGAGCTCCTACAATGAGCAGTTCTTC	NA	TRBJ2-1	NA	TRBV4-2
CSVNRDSDYNEQYF	TGCAGCGTTAATCGGGACAGCGATTACAATGAGCAGTACTTC	few	TRBJ2-5	TRBD1	TRBV29-1
CATSRTGTDTQYF	TGTGCCACCAGCCGGACAGGCACAGATACGCAGTATTTT	NA	TRBJ2-3	NA	TRBV15
CASSEPGQNIQYF	TGTGCCAGCAGCGAGCCCGGGCAAAACATTCAGTACTTC	NA	TRBJ2-4	NA	TRBV5-4
CASSQDGTYTYGYTF	TGCGCCAGCAGCCAAGATGGTACTTATACTTATGGCTACACCTTC	few	TRBJ1-2	NA	TRBV4-3
CASRDRSHERYF	TGTGCCAGTCGGGACAGGTCCCACGAGCGGTACTTC	NA	TRBJ2-7	TRBD1	TRBV25-1
CASSPYASGYEQYF	TGTGCCAGCAGCCCCTACGCTAGCGGCTACGAGCAGTACTTC	NA	TRBJ2-7	TRBD2	TRBV11-2
CASSLRPGQGKETQYF	TGTGCCAGCAGCCTACGACCGGGACAGGGGAAGGAGACCCAGTACTTC	NA	TRBJ2-5	TRBD1	TRBV7-6
CASSIRGPNEQFF	TGTGCCAGCAGTATCCGGGGACCCAATGAGCAGTTCTTC	NA	TRBJ2-1	NA	TRBV6-1
CSVTGLAGGGEQYF	TGCAGCGTGACGGGACTAGCGGGAGGAGGCGAGCAGTACTTC	few	TRBJ2-7	TRBD2	TRBV29-1
CASSFTYNEQFF	TGTGCCAGCAGCTTCACATACAATGAGCAGTTCTTC	many	TRBJ2-1	NA	TRBV7-9
CASSYLPGRGYTF	TGTGCCAGCAGTTACTTGCCAGGGAGAGGCTACACCTTC	NA	TRBJ1-2	NA	TRBV6-2/TRBV6-3
CASSQVLQQGAQETQYF	TGTGCCAGCAGCCAAGTCCTACAGCAAGGGGCTCAAGAGACCCAGTACTTC	NA	TRBJ2-5	NA	TRBV3-1
CASTLGLDRGSQPQHF	TGTGCCAGCACCCTCGGGTTGGACAGGGGCAGCCAGCCCCAGCATTTT	few	TRBJ1-5	TRBD1	TRBV6-6
CASSLLGGQQETQYF	TGTGCCAGCAGTTTATTGGGCGGACAGCAAGAGACCCAGTACTTC	NA	TRBJ2-5	NA	TRBV28
CASTLGTSGPYEQYF	TGTGCCAGCACCCTAGGGACTAGCGGGCCCTACGAGCAGTACTTC	NA	TRBJ2-7	TRBD2	TRBV11-1
CASSSLGGLNQETQYF	TGTGCCAGCAGTTCCCTAGGTGGATTAAACCAAGAGACCCAGTACTTC	NA	TRBJ2-5	NA	TRBV28
CASSVGGTLSDNEQFF	TGTGCCAGCAGCGTAGGCGGGACATTAAGTGACAATGAGCAGTTCTTC	NA	TRBJ2-1	NA	TRBV9
CSVAGQNTEAFF	TGCAGCGTTGCGGGACAGAACACTGAAGCTTTCTTT	NA	TRBJ1-1	NA	TRBV29-1
CASSSEDRGTHGYTF	TGTGCCAGCAGCTCAGAAGACAGGGGGACTCATGGCTACACCTTC	NA	TRBJ1-2	TRBD1	TRBV7-2
CSVVLTSGRKETQYF	TGCAGCGTTGTGTTAACTAGCGGGAGAAAGGAGACCCAGTACTTC	NA	TRBJ2-5	TRBD2	TRBV29-1
CASGRRSDIDFYEQYF	TGTGCCAGCGGTCGTAGGTCGGACATAGACTTCTACGAGCAGTACTTC	NA	TRBJ2-7	NA	TRBV7-9
CATCTGLYNSPLHF	TGTGCCACTTGTACGGGTCTTTATAATTCACCCCTCCACTTT	NA	TRBJ1-6	NA	TRBV27
CASSYWEEPDTQYF	TGTGCCAGCAGTTACTGGGAGGAACCAGATACGCAGTATTTT	few	TRBJ2-3	NA	TRBV6-6